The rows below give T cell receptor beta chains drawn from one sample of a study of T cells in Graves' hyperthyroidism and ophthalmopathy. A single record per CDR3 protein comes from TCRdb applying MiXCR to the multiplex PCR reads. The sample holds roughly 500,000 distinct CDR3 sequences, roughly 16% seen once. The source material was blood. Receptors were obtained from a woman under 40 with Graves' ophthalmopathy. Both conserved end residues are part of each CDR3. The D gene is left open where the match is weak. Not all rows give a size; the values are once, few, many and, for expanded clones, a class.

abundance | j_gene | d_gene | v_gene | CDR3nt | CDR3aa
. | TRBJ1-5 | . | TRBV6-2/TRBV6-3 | TGTGCCAGCAGTTATTATGGGGGGCAGCCCCAGCATTTT | CASSYYGGQPQHF
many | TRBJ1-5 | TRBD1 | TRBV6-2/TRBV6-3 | TGTGCCAGCAGTTATTTGACAGGGGGCAATCAGCCCCAGCATTTT | CASSYLTGGNQPQHF
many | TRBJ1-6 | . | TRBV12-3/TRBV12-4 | TGTGCCAGCAGTTTAGAGGCCGATAATTCACCCCTCCACTTT | CASSLEADNSPLHF
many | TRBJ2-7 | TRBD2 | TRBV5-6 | TGTGCCAGCAGCGCGGGACTACCCCCAACGTCTTACGAGCAGTACTTC | CASSAGLPPTSYEQYF
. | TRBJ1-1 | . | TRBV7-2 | TGTGCCAGCAGCCCAATTGGGGGGGGCATCGCTGAAGCTTTCTTT | CASSPIGGGIAEAFF
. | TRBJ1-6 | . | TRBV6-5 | TGTGCCAGCAGTTACTCGACAGAGGCAAATTCACCCCTCCACTTT | CASSYSTEANSPLHF
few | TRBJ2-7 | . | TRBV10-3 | TGTGCCATCAAAGGCGGTTCCTACGAGCAGTACTTC | CAIKGGSYEQYF
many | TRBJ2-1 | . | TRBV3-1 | TGTGCCAGCAGCCAAGAGTTGTCCTACAATGAGCAGTTCTTC | CASSQELSYNEQFF
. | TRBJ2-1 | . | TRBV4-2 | TGTGCCAGCAGCCTAGGACACGGGGGAGGTGAGCAGTTCTTC | CASSLGHGGGEQFF
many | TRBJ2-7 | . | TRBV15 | TGTGCCACCAGCGCCACTCCTTCCTACGAGCAGTACTTC | CATSATPSYEQYF
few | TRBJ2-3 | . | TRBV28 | TGTGCCAGCAGCCAAGATCCCGGTAGGGAGACGACGCAGTATTTT | CASSQDPGRETTQYF
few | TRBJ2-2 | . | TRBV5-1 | TGCGCCAGCAGCCTTGAGGGACTGGACACCGGGGAGCTGTTTTTT | CASSLEGLDTGELFF
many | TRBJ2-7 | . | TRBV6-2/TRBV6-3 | TGTGCCAGCAGCCAAGTCCGCGGACAGAGCTCCTACGAGCAGTACTTC | CASSQVRGQSSYEQYF
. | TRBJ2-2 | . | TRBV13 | TGTGCCAGCAGCTTAGAAGGGTCTGGGGATCGGGACGGGGAGCTGTTTTTT | CASSLEGSGDRDGELFF
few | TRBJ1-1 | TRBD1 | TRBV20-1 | TGCAGTGCTAGTCTCCACAGGGGGCTGGGGAACACTGAAGCTTTCTTT | CSASLHRGLGNTEAFF
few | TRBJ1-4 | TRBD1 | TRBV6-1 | TGTGCCAGCAGTGTCACGCCGGGACAGAGTAATGAAAAACTGTTTTTT | CASSVTPGQSNEKLFF
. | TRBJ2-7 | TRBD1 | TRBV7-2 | TGTGCCAGCAGCTTACAAACCGGGACAGCCTACGAGCAGTACTTC | CASSLQTGTAYEQYF
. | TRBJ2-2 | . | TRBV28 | TGTGCCAGCAGTTTTCGGGCCCTTACCGGGGAGCTGTTTTTT | CASSFRALTGELFF
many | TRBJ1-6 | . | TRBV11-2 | TGTGCCAGCAGCCGGAAACCGGAGATATTTAATTCACCCCTCCACTTT | CASSRKPEIFNSPLHF
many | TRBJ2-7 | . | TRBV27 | TGTGCCAGCAGCTCAGTCGTAACCTACGAGCAGTACTTC | CASSSVVTYEQYF
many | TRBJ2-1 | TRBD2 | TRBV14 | TGTGCCAGCAGCCAGAGCGGGAGACACAATGAGCAGTTCTTC | CASSQSGRHNEQFF
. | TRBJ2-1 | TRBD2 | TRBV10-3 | TGTGCCATCAGTGAGCCTAGCAACGCGGGACTAAACAATGAGCAGTTCTTC | CAISEPSNAGLNNEQFF
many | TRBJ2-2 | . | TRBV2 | TGTGCCAGCAGTGTCGGGAGCGGGACCGGGGAGCTGTTTTTT | CASSVGSGTGELFF
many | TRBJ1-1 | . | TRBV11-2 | TGTGCCAGCAGCTTAACATGGGCAGGTCCGGGAGGGAGGGACACTGAAGCTTTCTTT | CASSLTWAGPGGRDTEAFF
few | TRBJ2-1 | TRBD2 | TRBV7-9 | TGTGCCAGCAGCTTACGGGCTAGCGGGAGTCACAATGAGCAGTTCTTC | CASSLRASGSHNEQFF
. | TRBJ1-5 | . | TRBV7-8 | TGTGCCAGCAGCCCCCCCCCTGTGGGCAATCAGCCCCAGCATTTT | CASSPPPVGNQPQHF
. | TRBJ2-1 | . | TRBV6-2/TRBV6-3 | TGTGCCAGCAGTTACGTTGGCAGCTCCTACAATGAGCAGTTCTTC | CASSYVGSSYNEQFF
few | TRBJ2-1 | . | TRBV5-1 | TGCGCCAGCAGCTTGGGGGTAGCGGCCGGAGTCGATGAGCAGTTCTTC | CASSLGVAAGVDEQFF
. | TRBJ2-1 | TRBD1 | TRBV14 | TGTGCCAGCAGCCAACGGGACAGGGGCCGCAATGAGCAGTTCTTC | CASSQRDRGRNEQFF
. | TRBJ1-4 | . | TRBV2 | TGTGCCACCCACAGGGTGACTAATGAAAAACTGTTTTTT | CATHRVTNEKLFF
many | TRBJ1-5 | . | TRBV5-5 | TGTGCCAGCAGCTTGACATCAGGAACCCATCAGCCCCAGCATTTT | CASSLTSGTHQPQHF
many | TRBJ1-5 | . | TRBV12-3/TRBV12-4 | TGTGCCAGCAGTTTAAGCCCGGGACAAGGACATCAGCCCCAGCATTTT | CASSLSPGQGHQPQHF
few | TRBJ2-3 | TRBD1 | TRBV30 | TGTGCCTGGAGTCCTGACAGGGGGCAGGAAACGCAGTATTTT | CAWSPDRGQETQYF
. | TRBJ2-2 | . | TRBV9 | TGTGCCAGCAGCGTCGGACGGGGTCGTAGCACCGGGGAGCTGTTTTTT | CASSVGRGRSTGELFF
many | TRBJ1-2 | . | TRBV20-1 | TGCAGTGCTAGTTCCTTGTTGGGCTATGGCTACACCTTC | CSASSLLGYGYTF
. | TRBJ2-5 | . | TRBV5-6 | TGTGCCAGCAGCTTCGGGTGGCAAGAGACCCAGTACTTC | CASSFGWQETQYF
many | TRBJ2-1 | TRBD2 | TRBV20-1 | TGCAGTGCGCACTTAGCGGGAGAAGCTGAGCAGTTCTTC | CSAHLAGEAEQFF
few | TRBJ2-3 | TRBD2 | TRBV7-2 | TGTGCCAGCAGCTCTCCCGGGACTAGCGGGAGGGTCTTCGATACGCAGTATTTT | CASSSPGTSGRVFDTQYF
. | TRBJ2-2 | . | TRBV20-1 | TGCAGTGCTGACCGGGGGTACCGGGAGCTGTTTTTT | CSADRGYRELFF
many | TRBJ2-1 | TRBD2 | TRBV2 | TGTGCCAGCAGGCGGGAGGGTTACAATGAGCAGTTCTTC | CASRREGYNEQFF
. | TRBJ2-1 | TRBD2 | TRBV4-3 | TGCGCCAGCAGCCAAGCTGGCGGGAGGGCCGCCAATGAGCAGTTCTTC | CASSQAGGRAANEQFF
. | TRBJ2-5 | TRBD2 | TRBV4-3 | TGCGCCAGCAGCCAGGGACCGGGAGGGGAGACCCAGTACTTC | CASSQGPGGETQYF
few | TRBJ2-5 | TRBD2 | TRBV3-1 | TGTGCCGGCAGCCAAGAAGCGGGACGGGAGACCCAGTACTTC | CAGSQEAGRETQYF
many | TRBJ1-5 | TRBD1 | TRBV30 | TGTGCCTGGAGTTTCCCCGACAGGGGTAGGCAGCCCCAGCATTTT | CAWSFPDRGRQPQHF
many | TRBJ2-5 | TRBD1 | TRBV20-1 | TGCAGTGCTAGAGGACGGCGCGGACAGGAAGAGACCCAGTACTTC | CSARGRRGQEETQYF
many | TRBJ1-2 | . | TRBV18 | TGTGCCAGCTCACCAGGCGGATTCTATGGCTACACCTTC | CASSPGGFYGYTF
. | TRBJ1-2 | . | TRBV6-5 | TGTGCCAGCAGTTGGAAAACCGGGACCGCCGGGAACGGCTACACCTTC | CASSWKTGTAGNGYTF
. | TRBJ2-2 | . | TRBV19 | TGTGCCAGTACCGCGGAACGTTCTCCGTTCACCGGGGAGCTGTTTTTT | CASTAERSPFTGELFF
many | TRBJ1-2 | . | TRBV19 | TGTGCCAGTAGTATTTGGACACTTCCAACCTTCTATGGCTACACCTTC | CASSIWTLPTFYGYTF
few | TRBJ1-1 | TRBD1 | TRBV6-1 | TGTGCCAGCAGTATTGGGACAGGAAACACTGAAGCTTTCTTT | CASSIGTGNTEAFF
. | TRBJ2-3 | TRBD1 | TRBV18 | TGTGCCAGCTCAGCGGGACAGGGTGGCACAGATACGCAGTATTTT | CASSAGQGGTDTQYF
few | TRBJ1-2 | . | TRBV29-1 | TGCAGCGCTCAAGGACAGAACTATGGCTACACCTTC | CSAQGQNYGYTF
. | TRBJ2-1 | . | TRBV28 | TGTGCCAGCAGTTGGGGTGGAAATCTCGATCTCAATGAGCAGTTCTTC | CASSWGGNLDLNEQFF
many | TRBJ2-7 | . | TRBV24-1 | TGTGCCACCAGTGATTTGGATTCGCCCAACGAGCAGTACTTC | CATSDLDSPNEQYF
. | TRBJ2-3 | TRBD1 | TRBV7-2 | TGTGCCAGCAACCGGGACAGGGCGCAAGATACGCAGTATTTT | CASNRDRAQDTQYF